Listed below are T cell receptor beta chains from one sample, sequenced in a study of cytomegalovirus exposure and HLA in healthy donors. The method was immunoSEQ multiplex PCR; TCRdb's version includes in-frame clones alone and lacks a portion of them. The table includes fewer than 120,000 clones, more than 70% detected once. The sample taken for sequencing was PBMCs. The receptors come from a woman under 30 in good health and CMV-seronegative. CDR3s leave out the opening cysteine and the closing phenylalanine or tryptophan.

CDR3: ASSLGGQYSNQPQH
V: TRBV5-1

CDR3: ASIKGGGLNEQF
V: TRBV6-5

CDR3: ASSLSAGEAF
V: TRBV7-2

CDR3: ASSPSGGAAPTQY
V: TRBV7-6

CDR3: SVEVSGGQPQH
V: TRBV29-1

CDR3: ASSREPPGLAGYEQF
V: TRBV18

CDR3: ASSPRDRITPHEQY
V: TRBV7-8

CDR3: ASSYGTTGYNEQF
V: TRBV7-3

CDR3: ASSPIAASGEKLF
V: TRBV18

CDR3: ASSLALGLTDTQY
V: TRBV27

CDR3: ASSLSQGSSYEQY
V: TRBV5-1

CDR3: ASSQDQGSRAQF
V: TRBV14

CDR3: ATRGNGEKLF
V: TRBV15

CDR3: ASSPSGRGEAF
V: TRBV6-4

CDR3: ASSLGTGRLNEQY
V: TRBV9

CDR3: ASRGMRTGKNIQY
V: TRBV11-2

CDR3: ASRRRGQTDEKLF
V: TRBV7-2

CDR3: ASSFGTGLTEAF
V: TRBV5-6

CDR3: ASSERGVTEAF
V: TRBV10-1

CDR3: ASSDSRSGANVLT
V: TRBV6-4

CDR3: ASSSPFTDTQY
V: TRBV28

CDR3: ASSVDGEMETQY
V: TRBV6-1

CDR3: ASSGEGSVVNSPLH
V: TRBV9

CDR3: ASSSTGTDYGYT
V: TRBV5-1

CDR3: ASSLSGGTDTQY
V: TRBV28

CDR3: ASGTSGSLAKNIQY
V: TRBV10-2

CDR3: ASSLDRAYEQY
V: TRBV5-1

CDR3: ASTTRRNEQF
V: TRBV6-5

CDR3: ASSEMPGSVYEQY
V: TRBV6-1

CDR3: ASSSLVGANVLT
V: TRBV11-2

CDR3: ASSPPGVYDTEAF
V: TRBV18

CDR3: ASSQRRGGENTEAF
V: TRBV7-3

CDR3: SPWRYEQY
V: TRBV20-1

CDR3: AWSTGYYEQY
V: TRBV30

CDR3: ASLLPGQGGLSEQF
V: TRBV27

CDR3: ASSVAGDGGNTIY
V: TRBV9

CDR3: ASSLGGQTLYEQY
V: TRBV7-9

CDR3: SLLEREQF
V: TRBV29-1

CDR3: ASSFAGAPSYEQY
V: TRBV11-3

CDR3: ASRNMGQMNTEAF
V: TRBV7-9

CDR3: ASSVTGLGGANVLT
V: TRBV7-3

CDR3: ASSPDRNQPQH
V: TRBV7-3

CDR3: ASSESGLSNNEQF
V: TRBV10-1

CDR3: ASSLRGQETQY
V: TRBV5-8

CDR3: ASSEEQGGEKLF
V: TRBV2

CDR3: ASSPLVTANEQF
V: TRBV18

CDR3: ASRTGTGTRGELF
V: TRBV6-1

CDR3: ASSGEWAPTSGRLSSYNEQF
V: TRBV9

CDR3: AWTTPGQTETQY
V: TRBV30

CDR3: ASSGTSGAAYEQY
V: TRBV5-4

CDR3: ASSHIGRGHGYGYT
V: TRBV4-1

CDR3: ASSMTGTSGNTDTQY
V: TRBV27

CDR3: ASSLLAPSPLH
V: TRBV5-6

CDR3: ASSLSPGTEAF
V: TRBV7-2

CDR3: SVEFGPLNANTGELF
V: TRBV29-1

CDR3: AIKEGGGDTQY
V: TRBV10-3